This T cell receptor (beta chain) originates from a study of blood T cells in healthy people across ages. As for the study in general: About one barcoded beta molecule per two T cells was captured by template switching.

This CDR3 region has 14 residues. Trimming left V 3 bases short and J 1 base short, with 9 bases between. Germline CDR1 is DFQATT and CDR2 is SNEGSKA (reference sequence). Per individual sample, total RNA of at least 5.5 micrograms was extracted. PCR was performed a second time for roughly 6 to 12 cycles using a sample-barcoded 5' primer and a J-beta primer mix. TCRdb used MiXCR to reprocess the 5' RACE reads, holding one entry per CDR3 protein. The data hold roughly 680,000 distinct CDR3 sequences, with approximately 52% observed a single time. General observations from the study: A roughly linear fall in TCR beta diversity per million T cells was seen with increasing age.

About this clonotype: What it binds is not known.

The chain combines TRBV20-1 with TRBJ2-2, with TRBD2 as a possible D gene (6 bases). The sequenced sample was blood. The receptor was isolated from a woman aged 80 or over in good health. CDR3 sequence reads: CSASPSVNTGELFF. The CDR3, as DNA: TGCAGTGCTAGTCCTAGCGTGAACACCGGGGAGCTGTTTTTT.